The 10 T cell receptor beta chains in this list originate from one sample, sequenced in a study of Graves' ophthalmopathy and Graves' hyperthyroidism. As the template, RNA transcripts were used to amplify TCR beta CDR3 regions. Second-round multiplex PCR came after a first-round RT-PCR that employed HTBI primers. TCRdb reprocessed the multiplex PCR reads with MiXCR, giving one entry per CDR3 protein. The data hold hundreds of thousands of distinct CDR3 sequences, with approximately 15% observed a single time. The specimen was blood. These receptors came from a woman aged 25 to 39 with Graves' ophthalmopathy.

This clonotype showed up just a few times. CDR3 protein: CASTHRGPDTGELFF. CDR3 sequence (DNA): TGTGCCAGCACCCACAGGGGGCCTGACACCGGGGAGCTGTTTTTT. The V gene is TRBV6-1, the J gene TRBJ2-2, with 9 bases identical to TRBD1. Germline V gene lookup returns CDR1 MNHNS and CDR2 SASEGT. Trimming took 7 bases from V and 3 from J; bases not matched to a gene: 6. This CDR3 comprises 15 residues.

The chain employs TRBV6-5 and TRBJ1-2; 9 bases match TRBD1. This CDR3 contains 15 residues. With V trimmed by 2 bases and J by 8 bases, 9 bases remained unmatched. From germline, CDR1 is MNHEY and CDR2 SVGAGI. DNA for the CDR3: TGTGCCAGCAGTTACGGACAGGGGTCTTTTAAGGGCTACACCTTC. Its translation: CASSYGQGSFKGYTF.

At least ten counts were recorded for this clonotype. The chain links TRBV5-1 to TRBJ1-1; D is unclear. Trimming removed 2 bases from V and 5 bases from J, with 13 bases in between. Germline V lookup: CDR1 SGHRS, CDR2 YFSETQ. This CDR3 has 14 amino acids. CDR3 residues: CASSFAAGWTEAFF. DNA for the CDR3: TGCGCCAGCAGCTTCGCTGCCGGATGGACTGAAGCTTTCTTT.

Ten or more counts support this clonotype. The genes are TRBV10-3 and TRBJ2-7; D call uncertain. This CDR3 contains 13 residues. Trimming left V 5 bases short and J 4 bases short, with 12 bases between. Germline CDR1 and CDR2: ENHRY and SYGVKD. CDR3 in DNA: TGTGCCATCAGTTCGAGCGCCCCGTACGAGCAGTACTTC. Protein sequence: CAISSSAPYEQYF.

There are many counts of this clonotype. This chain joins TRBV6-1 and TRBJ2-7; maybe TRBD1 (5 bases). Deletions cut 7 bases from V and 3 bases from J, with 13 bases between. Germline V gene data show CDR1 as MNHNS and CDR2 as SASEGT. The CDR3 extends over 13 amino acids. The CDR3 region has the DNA TGTGCCAGCAAGGGGCCACGGCGCTACGAGCAGTACTTC. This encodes CASKGPRRYEQYF.

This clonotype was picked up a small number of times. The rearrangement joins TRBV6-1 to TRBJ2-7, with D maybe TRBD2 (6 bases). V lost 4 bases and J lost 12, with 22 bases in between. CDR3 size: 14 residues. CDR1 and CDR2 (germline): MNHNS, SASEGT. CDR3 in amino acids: CASSGLVLSGVRYF. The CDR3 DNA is TGTGCCAGCAGTGGATTGGTACTATCGGGGGTTAGGTACTTC.

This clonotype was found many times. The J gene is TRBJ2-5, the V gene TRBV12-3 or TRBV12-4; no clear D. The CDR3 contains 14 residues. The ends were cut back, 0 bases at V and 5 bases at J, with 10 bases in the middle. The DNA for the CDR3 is TGTGCCAGCAGTTTAGCGGTAGCCGTGGAGACCCAGTACTTC. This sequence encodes CASSLAVAVETQYF.

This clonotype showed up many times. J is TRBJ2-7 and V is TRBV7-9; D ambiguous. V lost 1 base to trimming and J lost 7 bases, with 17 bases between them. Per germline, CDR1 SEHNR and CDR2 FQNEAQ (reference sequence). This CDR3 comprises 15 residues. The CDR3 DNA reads TGTGCCAGCAGCTTAGGGGCAGGCAGGAGCAAGGAGCAGTACTTC. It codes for CASSLGAGRSKEQYF.

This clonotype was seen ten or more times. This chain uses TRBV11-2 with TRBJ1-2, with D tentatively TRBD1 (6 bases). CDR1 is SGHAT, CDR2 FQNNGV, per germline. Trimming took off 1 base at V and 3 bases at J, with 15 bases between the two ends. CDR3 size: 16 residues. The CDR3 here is CASSLVRGVGDYGYTF. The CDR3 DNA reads TGTGCCAGCAGCTTAGTCAGGGGCGTGGGGGACTATGGCTACACCTTC.

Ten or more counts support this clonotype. The CDR3 region has the DNA TGCGCCAGCAGCTTGGAGACAGTGCAAGAGACCCAGTACTTC. Protein product: CASSLETVQETQYF. The rearrangement links TRBV5-1 to TRBJ2-5, with TRBD1 as a possible D gene (5 bases). In germline, CDR1 is SGHRS, CDR2 YFSETQ. The CDR3 sequence is 14 residues long. V was clipped by 0 bases and J by 2 bases, with 8 bases between them.